This T cell receptor beta chain is from a study of blood T cells in healthy people across ages. A second PCR of roughly 7 to 11 cycles used a sample-barcoded 5' primer and a J-beta primer mix. MiXCR was run by TCRdb on the 5' RACE reads, yielding one entry per CDR3 protein. Of more than 1,400,000 distinct CDR3 sequences in the sample, approximately 42% were seen once. In the case of this clonotype: Its specificity is not known.

The CDR3 sequence is 12 residues long. The V end lost 8 bases, the J end lost 4 bases, and 11 bases lay between the germline ends. Germline assignment: CDR1 SQVTM and CDR2 ANQGSEA. Study-wide results and limits: The study lacked donor CMV status, which possibly confounded expanded clonotype changes.

This sequence was found in a woman aged 18 to 35 in good health. The V and J genes are TRBV29-1 and TRBJ2-2; unclear D gene. The sample consisted of blood. The CDR3 is CSLREGTGELFF. Here the CDR3 DNA reads TGCAGCCTAAGGGAAGGCACCGGGGAGCTGTTTTTT.